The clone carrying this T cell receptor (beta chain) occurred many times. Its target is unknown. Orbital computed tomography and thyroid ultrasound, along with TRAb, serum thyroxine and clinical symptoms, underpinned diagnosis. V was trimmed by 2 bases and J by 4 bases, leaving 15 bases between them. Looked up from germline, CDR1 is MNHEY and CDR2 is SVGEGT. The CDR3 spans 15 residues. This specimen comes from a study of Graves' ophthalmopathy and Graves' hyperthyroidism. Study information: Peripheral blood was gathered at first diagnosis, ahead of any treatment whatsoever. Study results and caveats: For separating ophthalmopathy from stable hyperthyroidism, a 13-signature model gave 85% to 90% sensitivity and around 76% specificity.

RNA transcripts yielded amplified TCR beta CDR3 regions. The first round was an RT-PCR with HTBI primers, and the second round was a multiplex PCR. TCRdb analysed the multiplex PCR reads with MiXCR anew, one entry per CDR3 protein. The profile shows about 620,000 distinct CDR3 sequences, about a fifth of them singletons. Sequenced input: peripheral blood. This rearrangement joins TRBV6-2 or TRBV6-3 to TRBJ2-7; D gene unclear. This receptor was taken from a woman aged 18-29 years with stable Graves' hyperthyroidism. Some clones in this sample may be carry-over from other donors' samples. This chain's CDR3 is CASSYTAAVRYEQYF. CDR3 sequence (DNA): TGTGCCAGCAGTTACACCGCGGCAGTTAGGTACGAGCAGTACTTC.